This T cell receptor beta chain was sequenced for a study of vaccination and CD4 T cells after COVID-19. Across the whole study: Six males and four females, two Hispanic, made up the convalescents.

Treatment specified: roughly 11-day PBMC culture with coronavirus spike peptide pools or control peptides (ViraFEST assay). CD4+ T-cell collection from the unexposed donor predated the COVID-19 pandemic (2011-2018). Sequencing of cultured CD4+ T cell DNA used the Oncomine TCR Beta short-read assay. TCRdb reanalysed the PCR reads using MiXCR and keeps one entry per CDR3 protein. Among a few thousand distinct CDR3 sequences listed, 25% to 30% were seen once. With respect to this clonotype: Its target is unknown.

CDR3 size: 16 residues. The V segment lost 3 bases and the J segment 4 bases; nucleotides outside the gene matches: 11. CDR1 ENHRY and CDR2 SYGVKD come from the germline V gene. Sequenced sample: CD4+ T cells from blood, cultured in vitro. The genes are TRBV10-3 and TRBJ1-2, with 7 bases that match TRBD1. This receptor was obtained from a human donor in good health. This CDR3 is CAISDPGQVGGYGYTF. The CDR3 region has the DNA TGTGCCATCAGTGACCCCGGACAGGTGGGGGGCTATGGCTACACCTTC.